Listed below are T cell receptor beta chains from one sample, sequenced in a study of T cells in narcolepsy. Measured with immunoSEQ multiplex PCR; TCRdb has only the in-frame clones, and not every one. Here the sample spans about 43,000 clones, about 91% being singletons. The sample taken for sequencing was CD45RA- memory CD4+ T cells from PBMCs. These receptors came from a human donor with narcolepsy. Each CDR3 is given with its conserved first and last residue. A D gene is named only where the DNA matches it firmly. Size is stated for part of the rows, as once, few or many counts, or as a class when the clone is expanded.

abundance,d_gene,j_gene,v_gene,CDR3nt,CDR3aa
.,TRBD1,TRBJ1-3,TRBV7-2,TGTGCCAGCAGCCCCTGGACAGGAAAAGATGGAAACACCATATATTTT,CASSPWTGKDGNTIYF
.,.,TRBJ1-2,TRBV5-1,TGCGCCAGCAGCGAGGACGGCCATTATGGCTACACCTTC,CASSEDGHYGYTF
.,.,TRBJ1-5,TRBV6-1,TGTGCCAGCAGTGAAGTAGGGACTCAACGCGGTCAGCCCCAGCATTTT,CASSEVGTQRGQPQHF
once,.,TRBJ1-2,TRBV5-6,TGTGCCAGCAGCTTGGGGGGGAGAGATGGCTACACCTTC,CASSLGGRDGYTF
.,TRBD1,TRBJ2-2,TRBV5-4,TGTGCCAGCAGCCCCCACCTTAAAGGGACAGGAGCGAACACCGGGGAGCTGTTTTTT,CASSPHLKGTGANTGELFF
medium-sized,.,TRBJ2-1,TRBV10-3,TGTTCCCACGCGGTTGGAGAAGACAATGAGCAGTTCTTC,CSHAVGEDNEQFF
.,.,TRBJ2-5,TRBV7-6,TGTGCCAGCAGCCCACCTGCCGCTTGGGAGACCCAGTACTTC,CASSPPAAWETQYF
once,.,TRBJ1-2,TRBV6-1,TGTGCCAGCAGTGAAGGGGGCATACCCGAGGGCTATGGCTACACCTTC,CASSEGGIPEGYGYTF
.,TRBD1,TRBJ1-2,TRBV19,TGTGCCAGCCGGGACAGGGGGCGAGGCTACACCTTC,CASRDRGRGYTF
.,.,TRBJ1-2,TRBV7-2,TGTGCCAGCAGCTTAAACAGTGGCTGGAGCTATGGCTACACCTTC,CASSLNSGWSYGYTF
.,.,TRBJ1-1,TRBV7-6,TGTGCCAGCAGCTTAGGACAAGGGACTGAAGCTTTCTTT,CASSLGQGTEAFF
.,.,TRBJ2-2,TRBV27,TGTGCCAGCAGTCCGCGGGCAATGGGCACCGGGGAGCTGTTTTTT,CASSPRAMGTGELFF
.,.,TRBJ2-5,TRBV18,TGTGCCAGCTCACAGCGTTCGGTGGGGAAAGAGACCCAGTACTTC,CASSQRSVGKETQYF
.,TRBD1,TRBJ2-7,TRBV6-6,TGTGCCAGCAGTTACGGGACAGGGGATAGGGAGCAGTACTTC,CASSYGTGDREQYF
.,.,TRBJ1-2,TRBV5-8,TGTGCCAGCAGCTTGGTGGGCAGGCCTTCTGGCTACACCTTC,CASSLVGRPSGYTF
.,TRBD1,TRBJ1-1,TRBV18,TGTGCCAGCTCACCGGGGACAGGGAGGAATGTCGCTGAAGCTTTCTTT,CASSPGTGRNVAEAFF
once,.,TRBJ1-2,TRBV28,TGTGCCAGCAAGCTGGGGGGGGATTACTATGGCTACACCTTC,CASKLGGDYYGYTF
.,TRBD2,TRBJ2-7,TRBV6-1,TGTGCCAGCAGTGTGGGAAGCGGGAGGACCTACGAGCAGTACTTC,CASSVGSGRTYEQYF
.,TRBD2,TRBJ2-1,TRBV7-9,TGTGCCAGCAGCTTAGCGGCGGGAGCCGGATACAATGAGCAGTTCTTC,CASSLAAGAGYNEQFF
.,TRBD1,TRBJ1-4,TRBV4-1,TGCGCCAGCAGCCAAGGGGGACAGGGGACCCGGAATGAAAAACTGTTTTTT,CASSQGGQGTRNEKLFF
.,.,TRBJ1-1,TRBV18,TGTGCCAGCTCGCCCGAGTCAGGGGCGAGGACTGAAGCTTTCTTT,CASSPESGARTEAFF
.,TRBD2,TRBJ2-7,TRBV6-1,TGTGCCAGCAAAACTAGCGGGTTATCCTACGAGCAGTACTTC,CASKTSGLSYEQYF
.,.,TRBJ2-3,TRBV5-1,TGCGCCAGCAGCTCGCCCGCCACGTCCGGGACGCAGGTAGATACGCAGTATTTT,CASSSPATSGTQVDTQYF
.,TRBD1,TRBJ1-1,TRBV4-2,TGTGCCAGCAGCCACGACCTCGGACAGGACACTGAAGCTTTCTTT,CASSHDLGQDTEAFF
.,.,TRBJ2-2,TRBV27,TGTGCCAGCAGTTTCGGGGGTAACACCGGGGAGCTGTTTTTT,CASSFGGNTGELFF
once,.,TRBJ2-7,TRBV5-4,TGTGCCAGCAGCGGGCGGGGTGAAGTCTATGGGGAGCAGTACTTC,CASSGRGEVYGEQYF
.,TRBD2,TRBJ2-1,TRBV5-1,TGCGCCAGCAGCCTAGGGCTAGCGGAGAGGAATGAGCAGTTCTTC,CASSLGLAERNEQFF
.,TRBD2,TRBJ2-1,TRBV5-8,TGTGCCAGCAGCTTGCGGCTAGCGGCCTACAATGAGCAGTTCTTC,CASSLRLAAYNEQFF
.,TRBD2,TRBJ2-1,TRBV29-1,TGCAGCGCTACCTATAGGACTAGCTCGGCGGATGAGCAGTTCTTC,CSATYRTSSADEQFF
.,.,TRBJ2-7,TRBV6-5,TGTGCCAGCAGTGAGGGCGGGTACTACGAGCAGTACTTC,CASSEGGYYEQYF
.,.,TRBJ1-5,TRBV15,TGTGCCACCAGGGCGGGGGGTGCGGACAATCAGCCCCAGCATTTT,CATRAGGADNQPQHF
.,TRBD1,TRBJ1-2,TRBV28,TGTGCCAGCAGTCCAGCGGGACAGGGGGGAGATGGCTACACCTTC,CASSPAGQGGDGYTF
.,.,TRBJ1-5,TRBV5-3,TGTGCCAGAAGCTCCACAGAAACAGGGCAGCCCCAGCATTTT,CARSSTETGQPQHF
.,.,TRBJ1-1,TRBV28,TGTGCCAGCACAGCGAATACTGAAGCTTTCTTT,CASTANTEAFF
once,.,TRBJ1-1,TRBV28,TGTGCCAGCAGTTTTGGCAGGAGTGAAGCTTTCTTT,CASSFGRSEAFF
.,TRBD2,TRBJ2-1,TRBV5-4,TGTGCCAGCAGCTTGGATAGCGGGATAGACAATGAGCAGTTCTTC,CASSLDSGIDNEQFF
.,TRBD1,TRBJ1-2,TRBV5-5,TGTGCCAGCAGCTTGGGGCAGGGGGCGCGGGACCACTATGGCTACACCTTC,CASSLGQGARDHYGYTF
.,.,TRBJ1-1,TRBV5-5,TGTGCCAGCAGCTTACGGACATGGAACACTGAAGCTTTCTTT,CASSLRTWNTEAFF
.,.,TRBJ1-1,TRBV11-2,TGTGCCAGCAGCTTCCAGGGTGGCACTGAAGCTTTCTTT,CASSFQGGTEAFF
.,.,TRBJ2-3,TRBV9,TGTGCCAGCAGCGCCACTGCCAGGGCCCCAGGCACAGATACGCAGTATTTT,CASSATARAPGTDTQYF
.,.,TRBJ1-4,TRBV5-4,TGTGCCAGCAGCTTGGGGTACGGAGGGGAAAAACTGTTTTTT,CASSLGYGGEKLFF
.,.,TRBJ1-2,TRBV19,TGTGCCAGTAGTCTAGGGGATTTCGGCTATGGCTACACCTTC,CASSLGDFGYGYTF
.,TRBD2,TRBJ2-7,TRBV11-3,TGTGCCAGCAGCTTAGGCGGGACTACTTACTTC,CASSLGGTTYF
.,.,TRBJ2-3,TRBV19,TGTGCCAGTAGTAAGAACCCCCAGGGTCAAGGCACAGATACGCAGTATTTT,CASSKNPQGQGTDTQYF
.,TRBD2,TRBJ2-1,TRBV7-8,TGTGCCAGCAGCGCCGGACTAGCGGGAGGGCCTAGTTACTTCTTC,CASSAGLAGGPSYFF
.,.,TRBJ2-3,TRBV4-1,TGCGCCAGCAGCGAAGAGGGGAGCAGGGGGGGCACAGATACGCAGTATTTT,CASSEEGSRGGTDTQYF
.,TRBD1,TRBJ1-1,TRBV28,TGTGCCAGCAGCAGGACAGGGGGTCGGAAAGCTTTCTTT,CASSRTGGRKAFF
.,.,TRBJ2-3,TRBV5-1,TGCGCCAGCAGCTTGGGGGCAGATACGCGGTATTTT,CASSLGADTRYF
.,.,TRBJ2-1,TRBV6-6,TGTGCCAGCAGTTACTCGAGGGTATACAATGAGCAGTTCTTC,CASSYSRVYNEQFF
.,.,TRBJ2-7,TRBV30,TGTGCCTGGAGTGTAGGGGGGGCTTGGGACGAGCAGTACTTC,CAWSVGGAWDEQYF
.,.,TRBJ2-7,TRBV27,TGTGCCAGCAGTCCCAAACCGTTAGGGGGGGGATACGAGCAGTACTTC,CASSPKPLGGGYEQYF